This TCR beta chain was recovered during a study of cytomegalovirus exposure and HLA in healthy donors. Of note for this clone: Its antigen remains unknown.

Germline CDR1 and CDR2: MNHEY and SMNVEV (reference sequence). The V and J ends lost 8 bases and 7 bases, in that order; junction bases with no gene match: 7. The CDR3 is 14 residues long. Broader study findings: Within a later analysis, the majority of CMV-associated TCR beta chains appeared HLA-restricted.

It was with 60 Vbeta and 13 Jbeta primers that the PCR ran. TCRdb's copy holds only in-frame clones and misses some; the assay was immunoSEQ multiplex PCR. The repertoire has roughly 200,000 clones, over 65% of them found once; the top ten carry roughly 3.6%. The source is an older woman in good health and CMV-seropositive. Sequencing was done on a sample of PBMCs. This sequence joins TRBV27 and TRBJ2-2; 10 bases line up with TRBD1. The CDR3 is CASRRQGAVGELFF. CDR3 nucleotides: TGTGCCAGCCGTCGACAGGGGGCGGTCGGGGAGCTGTTTTTT.